The subject of this entry is one TCR beta chain. The same CDR3 arises from other DNA sequences in this sample as well. Authors' methods: How many nucleated cells were present was estimated from reference gene primer amplification. Data came from immunoSEQ multiplex PCR; TCRdb stores just in-frame clones and leaves some out. The DNA was the basis for D and trimming; V, J and clone size are from that table. The sample has some 80,000 clones; around 87% are singletons. The data belong to a study of blood T cell repertoires in COVID-19. As for the study in general: Acute and convalescent COVID-19 specimens originated in the United States, Italy and Spain. PBMCs, B-cell-depleted T cells, or T cells were the source of the cDNA or gDNA that made up the material.

Germline V lookup: CDR1 LGHDT, CDR2 YNNKEL (reference sequence). The CDR3 is made up of 13 amino acids. V was trimmed by 0 bases and J by 4 bases, leaving 4 bases between them. Sequences were obtained from peripheral blood. The gene calls are TRBV3-1 (or the pseudogene TRBV3-2) and TRBJ1-5; unclear D gene. This clonotype was sampled from an older man with active or convalescent COVID-19. In DNA, the CDR3 is TGTGCCAGCAGCCAAGATCTAAATCAGCCCCAGCATTTT. Translated: CASSQDLNQPQHF.